This T cell receptor beta chain was captured in a study of cytomegalovirus exposure and HLA in healthy donors. In the study overall: Unique TCRs numbering around 85 million, obtained from HLA-typed donors, made up an early data release. Study-level points and caveats: HLA alleles were associated with 16,951 TCR beta sequences in a later analysis at 0.05 false discovery rate. The study recorded 164 TCR beta chains that were cytomegalovirus-associated.

The germline CDR1 and CDR2 sequences are SNHLY and FYNNEI. V trimming: 8 bases; J trimming: 5 bases; junction bases outside the gene matches: 14. CDR3 length: 15 residues. Concerning this clone: Its antigen is unidentified. This CDR3 is also generated by other DNA sequences in the sample.

The PCR ran on 60 Vbeta and 13 Jbeta primers. Here immunoSEQ multiplex PCR was the method, and the copy in TCRdb shows in-frame clones only, minus some. The sample holds about 200,000 clones, less than 80% seen once. Sequenced input: PBMCs. The V call is TRBV2, the J call TRBJ1-1; 7 bases match TRBD1. This TCR came from a girl aged 2 to 10 in good health and CMV-seronegative. CDR3 protein: CASAEPGTAGTEAFF. CDR3 DNA: TGTGCCAGCGCGGAACCCGGGACAGCTGGAACTGAAGCTTTCTTT.